This T cell receptor beta chain was captured in a study of T cell responses to AZD1222 COVID-19 vaccine. Regarding the study as a whole: Just 5 to 7 people given AZD1222 tested seropositive at baseline. There were mostly white British donors and more females than males, and clonal diversity was possibly underestimated.

Sequencing was performed with immunoSEQ multiplex PCR; in TCRdb, only in-frame clones are kept and a portion is missing. Of tens of thousands of clones listed, 65% to 80% are singletons. The V gene's germline CDR1 is MNHNS and CDR2 SASEGT. The length of the CDR3 is 16 residues. Deletions cut 0 bases from V and 7 bases from J, with 16 bases between. In the case of this clone: Its target is unknown.

This chain uses TRBV6-1 with TRBJ2-1; D gene unclear. The origin of this receptor is an adult in good health. The sample here was peripheral blood, taken on day 0 of MenACWY control vaccination. The CDR3 DNA reads TGTGCCAGCAGTGAAGCAGCCGCGGCAGGCCGAAATGAGCAGTTCTTC. It yields the protein CASSEAAAAGRNEQFF.